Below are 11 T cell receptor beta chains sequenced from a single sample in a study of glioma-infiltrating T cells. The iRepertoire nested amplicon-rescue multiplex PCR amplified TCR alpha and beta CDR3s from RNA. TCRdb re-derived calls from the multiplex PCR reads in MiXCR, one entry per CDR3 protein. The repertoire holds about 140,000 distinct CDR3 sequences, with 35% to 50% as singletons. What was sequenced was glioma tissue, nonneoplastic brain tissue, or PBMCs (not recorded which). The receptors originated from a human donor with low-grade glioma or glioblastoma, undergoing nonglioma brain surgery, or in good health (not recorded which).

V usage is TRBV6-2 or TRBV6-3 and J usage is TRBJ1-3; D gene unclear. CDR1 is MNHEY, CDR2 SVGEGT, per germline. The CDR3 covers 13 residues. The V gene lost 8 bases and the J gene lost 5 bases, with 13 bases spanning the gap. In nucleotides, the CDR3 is TGTGCCAGCGGTGAAGGACCCAGAAACACCATATATTTT. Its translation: CASGEGPRNTIYF.

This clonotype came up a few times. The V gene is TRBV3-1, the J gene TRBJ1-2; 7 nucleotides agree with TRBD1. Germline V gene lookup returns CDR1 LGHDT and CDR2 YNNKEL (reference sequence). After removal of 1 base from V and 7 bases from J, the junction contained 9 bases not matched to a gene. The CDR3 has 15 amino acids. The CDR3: CASSQAGGGGSGYTF. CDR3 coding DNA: TGTGCCAGCAGCCAAGCAGGGGGAGGTGGTTCTGGCTACACCTTC.

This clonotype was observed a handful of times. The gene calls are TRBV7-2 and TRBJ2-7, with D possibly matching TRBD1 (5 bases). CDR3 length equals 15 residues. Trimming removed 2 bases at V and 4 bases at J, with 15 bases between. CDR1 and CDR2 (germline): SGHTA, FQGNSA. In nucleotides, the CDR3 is TGTGCCAGCAGCTTAAGTTTCAGGGATGGTTACGAGCAGTACTTC. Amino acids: CASSLSFRDGYEQYF.

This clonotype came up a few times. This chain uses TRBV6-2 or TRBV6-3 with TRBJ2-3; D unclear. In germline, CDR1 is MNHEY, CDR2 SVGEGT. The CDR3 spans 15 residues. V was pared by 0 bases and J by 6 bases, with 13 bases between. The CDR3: CASSYSLKGSDTQYF. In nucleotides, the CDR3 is TGTGCCAGCAGTTACTCGTTAAAAGGCAGCGATACGCAGTATTTT.

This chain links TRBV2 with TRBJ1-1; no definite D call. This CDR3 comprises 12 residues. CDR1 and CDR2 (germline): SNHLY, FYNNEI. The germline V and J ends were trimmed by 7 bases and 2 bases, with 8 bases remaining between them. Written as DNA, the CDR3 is TGTGCCAGCATCGGGCATAACACTGAAGCTTTCTTT. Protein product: CASIGHNTEAFF.

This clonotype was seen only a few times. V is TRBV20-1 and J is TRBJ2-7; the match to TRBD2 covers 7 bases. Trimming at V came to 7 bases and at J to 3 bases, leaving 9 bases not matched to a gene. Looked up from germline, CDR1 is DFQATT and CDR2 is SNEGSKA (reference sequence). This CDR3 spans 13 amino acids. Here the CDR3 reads CSVRGGDGYEQYF. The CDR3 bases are TGCAGTGTCCGCGGGGGAGACGGCTACGAGCAGTACTTC.

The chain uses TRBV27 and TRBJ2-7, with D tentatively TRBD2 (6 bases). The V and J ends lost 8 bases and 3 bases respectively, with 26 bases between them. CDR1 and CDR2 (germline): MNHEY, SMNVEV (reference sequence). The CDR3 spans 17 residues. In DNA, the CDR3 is TGTGCCAGCGCCGTCTCGGGGGAGTTCCCAGAGAGCTACGAGCAGTACTTC. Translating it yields CASAVSGEFPESYEQYF.

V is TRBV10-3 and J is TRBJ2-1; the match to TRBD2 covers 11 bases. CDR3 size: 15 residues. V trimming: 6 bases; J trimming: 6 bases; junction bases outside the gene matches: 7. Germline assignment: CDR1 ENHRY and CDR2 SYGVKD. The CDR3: CAIRGGLAASNEQFF. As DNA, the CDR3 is TGTGCCATCAGGGGGGGACTAGCGGCTTCCAATGAGCAGTTCTTC.

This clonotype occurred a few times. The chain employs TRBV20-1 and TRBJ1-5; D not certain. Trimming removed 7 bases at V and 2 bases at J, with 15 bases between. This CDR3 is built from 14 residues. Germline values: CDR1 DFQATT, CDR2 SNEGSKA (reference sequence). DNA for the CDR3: TGCAGTGTCGCCCTAGACTGGGGCAATCAGCCCCAGCATTTT. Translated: CSVALDWGNQPQHF.

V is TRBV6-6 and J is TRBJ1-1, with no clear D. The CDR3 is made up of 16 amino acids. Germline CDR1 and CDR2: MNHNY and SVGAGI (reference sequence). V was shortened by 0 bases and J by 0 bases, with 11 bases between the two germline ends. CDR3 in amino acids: CASSYSILEMNTEAFF. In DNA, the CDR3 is TGTGCCAGCAGTTACTCGATATTAGAAATGAACACTGAAGCTTTCTTT.

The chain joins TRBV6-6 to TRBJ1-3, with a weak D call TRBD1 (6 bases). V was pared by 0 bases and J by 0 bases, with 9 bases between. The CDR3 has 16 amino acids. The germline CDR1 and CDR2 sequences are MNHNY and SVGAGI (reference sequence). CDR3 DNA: TGTGCCAGCAGTTACTCGGACAGAATCTCTGGAAACACCATATATTTT. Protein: CASSYSDRISGNTIYF.